The present T cell receptor (beta chain) was sequenced within a study of T cells in Graves' hyperthyroidism and ophthalmopathy. V lost 1 base to trimming and J lost 5 bases, with 11 bases between them. The CDR3 sequence is 15 residues long. Germline V gene data show CDR1 as SGHVS and CDR2 as FNYEAQ. Findings of the study overall: Within blood appeared most thyroid clonotypes that had expanded above 0.001.

RNA transcripts provided the source from which TCR beta CDR3 regions were amplified. The HTBI primer set drove a first-round RT-PCR of the TCR CDR3. TCRdb reprocessed the multiplex PCR reads with MiXCR, giving one entry per CDR3 protein. The repertoire has around 570,000 distinct CDR3 sequences, around 20% of them found once; the top ten carry 47%. As for this clonotype: Its antigen is undetermined.

V and J are TRBV7-6 and TRBJ2-2; D gene unclear. This receptor was identified in a man between 35 and 55 years old with Graves' ophthalmopathy. Sequencing input: blood. CDR3 protein: CASSLDLGLTGELFF. The CDR3 coding sequence is TGTGCCAGCAGCTTAGATCTGGGCTTGACCGGGGAGCTGTTTTTT.